This T cell receptor beta chain was sequenced during a study of cytomegalovirus exposure and HLA in healthy donors. PCR used 60 Vbeta primers and 13 Jbeta primers. Sequencing was performed with immunoSEQ multiplex PCR; in TCRdb, only in-frame clones are kept and a portion is missing. The profile shows 200,000 or so clones, around 86% of them singletons. The trim removed 2 bases at V and 6 bases at J, leaving 7 bases unmatched. The CDR3 contains 15 residues. Looked up from germline, CDR1 is SGDLS and CDR2 is YYNGEE. The V call is TRBV9, the J call TRBJ1-5, with 8 bases fitting TRBD1. The source material was PBMCs. This receptor was taken from a young woman in good health and CMV-seronegative. CDR3 loop: CASSVGQGNTQPQHF. The CDR3 nucleotides are TGTGCCAGCAGCGTCGGACAGGGTAACACTCAGCCCCAGCATTTT. Full variable domain (missing parts from reference TRBV9 and TRBJ1-5): DSGVTQTPKHLITATGQRVTLRCSPRSGDLSVYWYQQSLDQGLQFLIQYYNGEERAKGNILERFSAQQFPDLHSELNLSSLELGDSALYFCASSVGQGNTQPQHFGDGTRLSIL.